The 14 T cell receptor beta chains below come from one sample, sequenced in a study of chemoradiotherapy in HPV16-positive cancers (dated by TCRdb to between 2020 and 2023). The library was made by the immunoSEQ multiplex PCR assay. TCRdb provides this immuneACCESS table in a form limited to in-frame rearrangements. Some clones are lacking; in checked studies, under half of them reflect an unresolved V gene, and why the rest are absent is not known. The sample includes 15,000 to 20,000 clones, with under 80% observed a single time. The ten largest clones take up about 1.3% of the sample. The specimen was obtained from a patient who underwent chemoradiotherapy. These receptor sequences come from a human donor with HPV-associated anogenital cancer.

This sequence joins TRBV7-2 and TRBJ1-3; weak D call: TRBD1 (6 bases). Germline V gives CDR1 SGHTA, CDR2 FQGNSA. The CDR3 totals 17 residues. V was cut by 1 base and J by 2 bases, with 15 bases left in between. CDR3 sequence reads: CASSLGYQGITGNTIYF. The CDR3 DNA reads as TGTGCCAGCAGCTTAGGATACCAGGGGATCACTGGAAACACCATATATTTT. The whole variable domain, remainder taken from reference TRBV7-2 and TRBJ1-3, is GAGVSQSPSNKVTEKGKDVELRCDPISGHTALYWYRQSLGQGLEFLIYFQGNSAPDKSGLPSDRFSAERTGGSVSTLTIQRTQQEDSAVYLCASSLGYQGITGNTIYFGEGSWLTVV.

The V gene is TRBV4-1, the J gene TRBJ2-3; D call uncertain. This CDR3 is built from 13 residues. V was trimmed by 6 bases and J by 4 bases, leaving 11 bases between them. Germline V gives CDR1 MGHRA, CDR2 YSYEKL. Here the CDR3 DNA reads TGCGCCAGCAGACCCATAGCTTCAGATACGCAGTATTTT. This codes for CASRPIASDTQYF.

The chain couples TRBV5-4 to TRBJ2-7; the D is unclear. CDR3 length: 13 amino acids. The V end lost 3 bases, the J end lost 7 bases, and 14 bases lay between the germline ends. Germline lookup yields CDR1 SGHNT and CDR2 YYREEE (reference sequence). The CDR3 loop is CASSSTLFGEQYF. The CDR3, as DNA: TGTGCCAGCAGCTCGACCCTTTTTGGGGAGCAGTACTTC.

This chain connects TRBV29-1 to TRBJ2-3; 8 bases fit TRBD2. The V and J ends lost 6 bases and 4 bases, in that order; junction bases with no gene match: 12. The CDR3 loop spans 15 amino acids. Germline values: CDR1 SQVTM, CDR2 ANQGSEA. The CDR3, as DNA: TGCAGCGTCCGACGGGGTAGCGGGGCGTCAGATACGCAGTATTTT. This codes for CSVRRGSGASDTQYF.

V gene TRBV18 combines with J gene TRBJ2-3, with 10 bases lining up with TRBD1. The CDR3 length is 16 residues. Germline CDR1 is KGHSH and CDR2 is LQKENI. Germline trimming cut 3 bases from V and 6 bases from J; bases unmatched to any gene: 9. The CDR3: CASSPGTGVKTDTQYF. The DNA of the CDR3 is TGTGCCAGCTCACCGGGGACAGGGGTGAAGACGGATACGCAGTATTTT.

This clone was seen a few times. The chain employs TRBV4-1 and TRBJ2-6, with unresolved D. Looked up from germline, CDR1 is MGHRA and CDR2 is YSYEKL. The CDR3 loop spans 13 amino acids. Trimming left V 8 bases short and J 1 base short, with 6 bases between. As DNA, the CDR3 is TGCGCCAGCGGGTCTTCTGGGGCCAACGTCCTGACTTTC. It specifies CASGSSGANVLTF.

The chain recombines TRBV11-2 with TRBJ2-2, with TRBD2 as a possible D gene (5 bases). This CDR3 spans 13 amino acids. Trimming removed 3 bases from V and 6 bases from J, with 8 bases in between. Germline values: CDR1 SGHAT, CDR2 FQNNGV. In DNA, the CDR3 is TGTGCCAGCAGCTTTTCTAGCCCCGGGGAGCTGTTTTTT. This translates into CASSFSSPGELFF.

This CDR3 reads CASRIPGQGSDGYTF. The CDR3 nucleotides are TGTGCCAGTAGAATCCCCGGACAGGGATCAGATGGCTACACCTTC. V and J are TRBV19 and TRBJ1-2, with 8 nucleotides matching TRBD1. The CDR3 spans 15 residues. Germline assignment: CDR1 LNHDA and CDR2 SQIVND (reference sequence). V was clipped by 6 bases and J by 6 bases; unmatched bases: 12.

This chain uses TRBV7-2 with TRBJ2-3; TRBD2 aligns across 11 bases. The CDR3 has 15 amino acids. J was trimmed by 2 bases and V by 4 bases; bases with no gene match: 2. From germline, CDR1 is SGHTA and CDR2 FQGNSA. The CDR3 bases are TGTGCCAGCAGCTATAGCGGGGGGGACACAGATACGCAGTATTTT. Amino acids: CASSYSGGDTDTQYF.

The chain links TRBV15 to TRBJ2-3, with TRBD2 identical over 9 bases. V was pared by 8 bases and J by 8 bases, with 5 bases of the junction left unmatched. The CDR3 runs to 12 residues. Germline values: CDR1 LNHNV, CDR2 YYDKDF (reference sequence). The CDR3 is CATGRGGGTQYF. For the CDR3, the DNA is TGTGCCACCGGGCGGGGGGGAGGTACGCAGTATTTT. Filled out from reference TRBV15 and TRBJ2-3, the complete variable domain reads DAMVIQNPRYQVTQFGKPVTLSCSQTLNHNVMYWYQQKSSQAPKLLFHYYDKDFNNEADTPDNFQSRRPNTSFCFLDIRSPGLGDTAMYLCATGRGGGTQYFGPGTRLTVL.

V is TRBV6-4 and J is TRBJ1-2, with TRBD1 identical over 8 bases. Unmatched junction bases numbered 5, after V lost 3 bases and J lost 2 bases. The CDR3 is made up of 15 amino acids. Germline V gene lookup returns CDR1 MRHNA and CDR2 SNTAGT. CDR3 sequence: CASSDLGQGNYGYTF. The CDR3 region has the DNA TGTGCCAGCAGTGATCTAGGACAGGGCAACTATGGCTACACCTTC.

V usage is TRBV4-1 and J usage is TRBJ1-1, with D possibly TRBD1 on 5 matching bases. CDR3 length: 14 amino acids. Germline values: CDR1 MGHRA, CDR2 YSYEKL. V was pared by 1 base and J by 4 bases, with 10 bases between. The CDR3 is CASSQGGGTTEAFF. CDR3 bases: TGCGCCAGCAGCCAAGGTGGGGGGACCACTGAAGCTTTCTTT.

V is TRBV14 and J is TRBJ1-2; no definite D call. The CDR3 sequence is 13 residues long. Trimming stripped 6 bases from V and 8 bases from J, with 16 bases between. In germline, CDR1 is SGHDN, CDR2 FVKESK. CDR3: CASSQRIRYGYTF. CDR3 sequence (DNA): TGTGCCAGCAGTCAAAGGATTCGATACGGCTACACCTTC. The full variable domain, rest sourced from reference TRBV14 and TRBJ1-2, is EAGVTQFPSHSVIEKGQTVTLRCDPISGHDNLYWYRRVMGKEIKFLLHFVKESKQDESGMPNNRFLAERTGGTYSTLKVQPAELEDSGVYFCASSQRIRYGYTFGSGTRLTVV.

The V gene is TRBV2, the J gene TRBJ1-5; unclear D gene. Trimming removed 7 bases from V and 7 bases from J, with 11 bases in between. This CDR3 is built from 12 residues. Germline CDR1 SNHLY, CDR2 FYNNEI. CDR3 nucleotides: TGTGCCAGCAATAGGGCGAGCCAGCCCCAGCATTTT. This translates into CASNRASQPQHF. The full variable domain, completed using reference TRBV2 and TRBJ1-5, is EPEVTQTPSHQVTQMGQEVILRCVPISNHLYFYWYRQILGQKVEFLVSFYNNEISEKSEIFDDQFSVERPDGSNFTLKIRSTKLEDSAMYFCASNRASQPQHFGDGTRLSIL.